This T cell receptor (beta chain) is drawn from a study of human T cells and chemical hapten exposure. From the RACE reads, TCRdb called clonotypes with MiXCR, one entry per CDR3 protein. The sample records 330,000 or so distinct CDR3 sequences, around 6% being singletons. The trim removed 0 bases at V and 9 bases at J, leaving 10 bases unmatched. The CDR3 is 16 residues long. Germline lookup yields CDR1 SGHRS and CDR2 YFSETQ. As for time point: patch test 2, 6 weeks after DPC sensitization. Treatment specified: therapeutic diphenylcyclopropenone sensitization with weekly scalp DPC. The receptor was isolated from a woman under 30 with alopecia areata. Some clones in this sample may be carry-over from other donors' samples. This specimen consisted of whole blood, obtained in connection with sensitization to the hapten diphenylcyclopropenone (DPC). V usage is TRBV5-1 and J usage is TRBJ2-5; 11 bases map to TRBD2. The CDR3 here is CASSLAPSGGLESQYF. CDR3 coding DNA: TGCGCCAGCAGCTTGGCCCCTAGCGGGGGGTTGGAGTCCCAGTACTTC.